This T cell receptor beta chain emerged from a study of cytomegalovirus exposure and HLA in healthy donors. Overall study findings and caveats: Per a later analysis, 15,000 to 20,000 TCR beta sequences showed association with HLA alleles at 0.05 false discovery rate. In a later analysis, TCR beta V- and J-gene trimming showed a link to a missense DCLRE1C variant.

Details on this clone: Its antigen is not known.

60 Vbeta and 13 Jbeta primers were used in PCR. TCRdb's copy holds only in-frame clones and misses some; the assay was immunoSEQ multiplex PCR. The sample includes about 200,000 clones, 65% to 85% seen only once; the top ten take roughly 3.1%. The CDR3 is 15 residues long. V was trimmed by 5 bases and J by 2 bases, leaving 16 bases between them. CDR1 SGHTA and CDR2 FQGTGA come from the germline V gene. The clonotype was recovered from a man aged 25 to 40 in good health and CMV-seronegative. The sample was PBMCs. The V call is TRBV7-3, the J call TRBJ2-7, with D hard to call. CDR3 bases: TGTGCCAGCAGCCCAAGTTCTGGGCCCCCCTACGAGCAGTACTTC. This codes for CASSPSSGPPYEQYF.